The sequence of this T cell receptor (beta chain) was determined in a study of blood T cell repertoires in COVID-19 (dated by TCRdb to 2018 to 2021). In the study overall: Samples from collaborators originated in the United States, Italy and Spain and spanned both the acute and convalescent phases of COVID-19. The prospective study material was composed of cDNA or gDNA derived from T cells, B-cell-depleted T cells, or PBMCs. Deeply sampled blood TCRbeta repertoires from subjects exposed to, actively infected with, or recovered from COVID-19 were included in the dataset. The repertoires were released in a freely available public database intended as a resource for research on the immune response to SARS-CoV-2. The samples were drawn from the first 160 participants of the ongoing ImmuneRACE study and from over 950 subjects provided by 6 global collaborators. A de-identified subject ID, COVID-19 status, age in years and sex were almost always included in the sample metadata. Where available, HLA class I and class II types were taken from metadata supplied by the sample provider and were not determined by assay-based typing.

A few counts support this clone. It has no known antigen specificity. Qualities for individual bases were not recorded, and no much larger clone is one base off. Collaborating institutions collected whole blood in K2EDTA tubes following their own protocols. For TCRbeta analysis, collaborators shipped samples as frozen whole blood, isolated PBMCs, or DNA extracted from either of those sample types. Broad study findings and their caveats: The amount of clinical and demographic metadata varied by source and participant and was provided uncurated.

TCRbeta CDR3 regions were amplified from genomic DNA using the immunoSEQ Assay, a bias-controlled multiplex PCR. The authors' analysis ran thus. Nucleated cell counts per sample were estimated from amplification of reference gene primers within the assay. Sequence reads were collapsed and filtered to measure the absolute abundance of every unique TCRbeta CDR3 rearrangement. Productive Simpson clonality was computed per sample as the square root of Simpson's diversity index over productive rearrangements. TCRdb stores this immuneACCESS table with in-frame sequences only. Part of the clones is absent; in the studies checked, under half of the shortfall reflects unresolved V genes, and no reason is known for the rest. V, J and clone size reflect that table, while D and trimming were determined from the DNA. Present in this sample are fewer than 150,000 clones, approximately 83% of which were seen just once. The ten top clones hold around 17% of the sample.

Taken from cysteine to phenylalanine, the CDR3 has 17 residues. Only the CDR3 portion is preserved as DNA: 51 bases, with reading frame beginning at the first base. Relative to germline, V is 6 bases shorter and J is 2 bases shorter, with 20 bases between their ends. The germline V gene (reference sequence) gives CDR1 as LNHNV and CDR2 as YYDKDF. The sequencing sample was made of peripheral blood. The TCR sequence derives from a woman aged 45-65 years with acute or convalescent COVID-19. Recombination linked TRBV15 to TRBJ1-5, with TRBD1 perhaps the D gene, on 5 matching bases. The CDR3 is CATSDSRFVRGNQPQHF. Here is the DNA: TGTGCCACCAGTGACAGTAGGTTCGTCAGAGGCAATCAGCCCCAGCATTTT.